This TCR beta chain was profiled in a study of shared clonotypes between healthy human individuals. Findings and limits, study-wide: Among donors, the sharing of clonotypes was expected to be influenced by sequencing depth.

In regard to this clone: Its target is unknown.

In germline, CDR1 is PRHDT, CDR2 FYEKMQ (reference sequence). The CDR3 contains 15 residues. The V end was cut by 5 bases, the J end by 0 bases, with 14 bases between. Method: immunoSEQ multiplex PCR; TCRdb's copy keeps in-frame clones and lacks some. Here the sample spans around 610,000 clones, roughly 96% being singletons. Naivety among CD8 cells was defined by CD45RO negativity and positive CCR7 selection, thereby excluding terminally differentiated effector memory CD45RA+ cells. The sequencing sample was made of naive CD8+ T cells sorted from blood. This receptor was obtained from a woman aged 25-40 years in good health. V usage is TRBV13 and J usage is TRBJ2-7; D is uncertain. CDR3 in amino acids: CASSASGILSYEQYF. CDR3 nucleotides: TGTGCCAGCAGCGCGTCGGGCATCCTCTCCTACGAGCAGTACTTC.